A selection of T cell receptor beta chains follows, all from one sample in a study of T-cell memory formation after mild COVID-19. TCRdb itself ran the 5' RACE reads through MiXCR, one entry per CDR3 protein. The sample shows just under 550,000 distinct CDR3 sequences, around 20% of them seen only once. Material: PBMCs or a T cell subset sorted from them (not recorded which). These receptors were taken from an adult woman who had mild COVID-19 (a few samples of this study predate the infection). Cell type and time point are not known. The CDR3 runs from the conserved cysteine through the conserved F or W. D genes are given only for firm matches.

TRBJ1-1,.,TRBV12-3/TRBV12-4,CASSLRPVGGNTEAFF
TRBJ2-7,.,TRBV20-1,CSASLPGSYEQYF
TRBJ2-5,.,TRBV3-1,CASSQFRRETQYF
TRBJ1-2,TRBD1,TRBV20-1,CSALGQNNYGYTF
TRBJ2-1,TRBD1,TRBV6-5,CASSLQGADEQFF
TRBJ2-2,.,TRBV24-1,CATSDTRAGDTGELFF
TRBJ2-7,TRBD2,TRBV12-3/TRBV12-4,CASSVSGGFGEQYF
TRBJ2-1,.,TRBV11-2,CASSFERGQFF
TRBJ1-2,.,TRBV10-3,CAISDPGYGYTF
TRBJ2-7,TRBD1,TRBV20-1,CSVEVGQVGTYEQYF
TRBJ2-5,.,TRBV10-3,CAIGDRDDSGQETQYF
TRBJ2-1,.,TRBV12-3/TRBV12-4,CASSTPTLVWEQFF
TRBJ2-1,.,TRBV5-1,CASSTGLNEQFF
TRBJ2-3,.,TRBV29-1,CSVENTDTQYF
TRBJ2-1,.,TRBV12-3/TRBV12-4,CASSLRGPFEQFF